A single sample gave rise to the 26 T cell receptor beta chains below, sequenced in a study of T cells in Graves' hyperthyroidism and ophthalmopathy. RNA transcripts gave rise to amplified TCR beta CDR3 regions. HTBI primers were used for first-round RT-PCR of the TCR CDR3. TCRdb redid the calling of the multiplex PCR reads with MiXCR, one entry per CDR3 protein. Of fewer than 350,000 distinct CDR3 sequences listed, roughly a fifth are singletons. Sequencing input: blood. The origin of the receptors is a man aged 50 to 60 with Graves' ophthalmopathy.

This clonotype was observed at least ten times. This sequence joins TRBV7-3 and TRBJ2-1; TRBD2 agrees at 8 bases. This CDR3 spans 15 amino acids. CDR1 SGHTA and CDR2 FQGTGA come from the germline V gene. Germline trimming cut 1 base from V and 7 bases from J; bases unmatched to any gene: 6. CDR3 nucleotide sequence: TGTGCCAGCAGCTTAAGGCATCAGCGGGAGAATGAGCAGTTCTTC. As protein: CASSLRHQRENEQFF.

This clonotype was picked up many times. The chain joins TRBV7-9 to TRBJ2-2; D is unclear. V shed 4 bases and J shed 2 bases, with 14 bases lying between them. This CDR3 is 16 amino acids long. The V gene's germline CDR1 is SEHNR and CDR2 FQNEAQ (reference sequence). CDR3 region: CASSSPITDNTGELFF. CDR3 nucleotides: TGTGCCAGCAGCTCACCTATAACAGATAACACCGGGGAGCTGTTTTTT.

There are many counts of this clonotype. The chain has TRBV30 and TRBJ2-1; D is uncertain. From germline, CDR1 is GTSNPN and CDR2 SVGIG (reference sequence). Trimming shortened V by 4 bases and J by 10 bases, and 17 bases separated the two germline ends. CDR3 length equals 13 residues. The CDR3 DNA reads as TGTGCCTGGAACCTTTTCCCAGGCCACGAGCAGTTCTTC. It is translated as CAWNLFPGHEQFF.

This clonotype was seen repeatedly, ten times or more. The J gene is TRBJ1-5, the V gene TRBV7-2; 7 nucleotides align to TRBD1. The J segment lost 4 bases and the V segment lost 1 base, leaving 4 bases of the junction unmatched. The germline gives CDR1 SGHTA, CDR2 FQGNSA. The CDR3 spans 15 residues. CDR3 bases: TGTGCCAGCAGCTTAGTGTCAGGGGGAAATCAGCCCCAGCATTTT. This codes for CASSLVSGGNQPQHF. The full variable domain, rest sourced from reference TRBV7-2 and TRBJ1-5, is GAGVSQSPSNKVTEKGKDVELRCDPISGHTALYWYRQSLGQGLEFLIYFQGNSAPDKSGLPSDRFSAERTGGSVSTLTIQRTQQEDSAVYLCASSLVSGGNQPQHFGDGTRLSIL.

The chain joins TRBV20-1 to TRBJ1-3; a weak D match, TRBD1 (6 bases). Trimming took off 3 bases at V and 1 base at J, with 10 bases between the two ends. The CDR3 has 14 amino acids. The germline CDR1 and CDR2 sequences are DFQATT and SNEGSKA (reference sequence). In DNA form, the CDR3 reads TGCAGTGCTAGGTGGGGGGCGTCTGGAAACACCATATATTTT. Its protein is CSARWGASGNTIYF.

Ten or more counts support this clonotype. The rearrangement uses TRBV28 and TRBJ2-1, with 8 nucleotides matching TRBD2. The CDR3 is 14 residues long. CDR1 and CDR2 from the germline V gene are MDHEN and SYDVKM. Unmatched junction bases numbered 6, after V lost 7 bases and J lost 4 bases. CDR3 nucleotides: TGTGCCAGCATTAGCGGGAATTCATACAATGAGCAGTTCTTC. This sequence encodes CASISGNSYNEQFF.

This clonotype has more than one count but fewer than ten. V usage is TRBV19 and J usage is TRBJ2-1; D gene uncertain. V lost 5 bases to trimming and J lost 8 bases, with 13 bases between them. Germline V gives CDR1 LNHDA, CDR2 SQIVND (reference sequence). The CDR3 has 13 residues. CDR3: CASSSGLWYEQFF. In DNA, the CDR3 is TGTGCCAGTAGTTCTGGGTTATGGTATGAGCAGTTCTTC. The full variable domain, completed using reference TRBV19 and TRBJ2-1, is DGGITQSPKYLFRKEGQNVTLSCEQNLNHDAMYWYRQDPGQGLRLIYYSQIVNDFQKGDIAEGYSVSREKKESFPLTVTSAQKNPTAFYLCASSSGLWYEQFFGPGTRLTVL.

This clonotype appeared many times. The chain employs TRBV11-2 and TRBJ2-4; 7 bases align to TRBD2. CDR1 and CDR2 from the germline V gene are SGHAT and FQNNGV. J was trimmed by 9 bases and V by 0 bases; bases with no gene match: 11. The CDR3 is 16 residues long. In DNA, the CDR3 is TGTGCCAGCAGCTTAGAATCTAGCGGAGGGAGCGGCATTCAGTACTTC. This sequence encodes CASSLESSGGSGIQYF. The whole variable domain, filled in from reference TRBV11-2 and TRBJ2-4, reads EAGVAQSPRYKIIEKRQSVAFWCNPISGHATLYWYQQILGQGPKLLIQFQNNGVVDDSQLPKDRFSAERLKGVDSTLKIQPAKLEDSAVYLCASSLESSGGSGIQYFGAGTRLSVL.

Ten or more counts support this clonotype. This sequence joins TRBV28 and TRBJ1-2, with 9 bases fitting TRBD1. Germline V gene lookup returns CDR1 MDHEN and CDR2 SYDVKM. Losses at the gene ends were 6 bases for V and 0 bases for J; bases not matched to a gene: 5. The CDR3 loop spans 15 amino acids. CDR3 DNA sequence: TGTGCCAGCAGGAACGACAGGGGGTCTAACTATGGCTACACCTTC. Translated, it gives CASRNDRGSNYGYTF.

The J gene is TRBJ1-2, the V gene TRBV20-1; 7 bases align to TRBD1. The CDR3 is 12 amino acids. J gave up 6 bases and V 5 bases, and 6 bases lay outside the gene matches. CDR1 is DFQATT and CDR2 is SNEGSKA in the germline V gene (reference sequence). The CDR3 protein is CSASTGADGYTF. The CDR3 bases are TGCAGTGCTTCCACAGGGGCGGATGGCTACACCTTC.

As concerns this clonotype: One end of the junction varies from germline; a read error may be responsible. CDR3 amino acids: CTSRPDSSYNSPLHF. For the CDR3, the DNA is TGTACCAGCCGACCAGACAGCTCCTATAATTCACCCCTCCACTTT. The chain combines TRBV6-1 with TRBJ1-6, with TRBD1 as a possible D gene (5 bases). In germline, CDR1 is MNHNS, CDR2 SASEGT. The CDR3 spans 15 residues.

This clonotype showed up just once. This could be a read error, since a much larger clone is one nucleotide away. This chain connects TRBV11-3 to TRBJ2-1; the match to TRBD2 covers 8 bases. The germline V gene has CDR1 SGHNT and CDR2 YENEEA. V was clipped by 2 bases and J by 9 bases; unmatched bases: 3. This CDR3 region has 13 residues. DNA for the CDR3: TGTGCCAGCAGCTTAATACGGGGGGGTGAGCAGTTCTTC. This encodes CASSLIRGGEQFF.

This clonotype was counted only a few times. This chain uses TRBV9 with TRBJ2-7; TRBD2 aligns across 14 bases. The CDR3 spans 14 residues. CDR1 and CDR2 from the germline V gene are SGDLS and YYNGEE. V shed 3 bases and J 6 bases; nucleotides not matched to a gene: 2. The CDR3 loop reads CASSEGLAGVEQYF. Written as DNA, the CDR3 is TGTGCCAGCAGCGAGGGACTAGCGGGAGTCGAGCAGTACTTC.

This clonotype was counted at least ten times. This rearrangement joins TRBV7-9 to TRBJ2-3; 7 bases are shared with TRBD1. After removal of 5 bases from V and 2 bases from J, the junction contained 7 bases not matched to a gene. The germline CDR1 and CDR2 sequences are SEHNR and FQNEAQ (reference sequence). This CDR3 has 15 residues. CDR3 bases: TGTGCCAGCAGCCGCCGACAGGGAGTCACAGATACGCAGTATTTT. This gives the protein CASSRRQGVTDTQYF.

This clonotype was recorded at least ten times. CDR3 sequence reads: CASRTGANYGYTF. The CDR3 nucleotides read TGTGCCAGCAGGACAGGGGCGAACTATGGCTACACCTTC. The chain recombines TRBV6-1 with TRBJ1-2, with 8 nucleotides matching TRBD1. CDR3 size: 13 residues. V lost 6 bases, J lost 2 bases, and 2 bases stayed unmatched. Germline-derived CDR1 and CDR2 are MNHNS and SASEGT.

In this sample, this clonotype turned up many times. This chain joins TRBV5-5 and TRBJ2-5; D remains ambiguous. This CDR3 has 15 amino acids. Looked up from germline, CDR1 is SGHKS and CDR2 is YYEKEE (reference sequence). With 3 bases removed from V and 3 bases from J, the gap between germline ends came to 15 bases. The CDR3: CASSSLLGVEETQYF. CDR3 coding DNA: TGTGCCAGCAGCTCCCTCCTCGGCGTGGAAGAGACCCAGTACTTC.

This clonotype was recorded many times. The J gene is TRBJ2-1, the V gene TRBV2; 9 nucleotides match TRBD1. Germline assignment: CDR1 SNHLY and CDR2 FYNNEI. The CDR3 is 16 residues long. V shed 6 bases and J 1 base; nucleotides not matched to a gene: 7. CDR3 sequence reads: CASSAWDRVSYNEQFF. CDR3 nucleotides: TGTGCCAGCAGCGCGTGGGACAGGGTTTCCTACAATGAGCAGTTCTTC.

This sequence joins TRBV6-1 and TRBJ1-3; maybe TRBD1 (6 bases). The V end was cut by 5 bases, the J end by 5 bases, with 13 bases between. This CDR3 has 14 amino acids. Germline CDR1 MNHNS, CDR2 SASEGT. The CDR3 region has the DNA TGTGCCAGCAGTCCCCTGGACAGACGAAACACCATATATTTT. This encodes CASSPLDRRNTIYF.

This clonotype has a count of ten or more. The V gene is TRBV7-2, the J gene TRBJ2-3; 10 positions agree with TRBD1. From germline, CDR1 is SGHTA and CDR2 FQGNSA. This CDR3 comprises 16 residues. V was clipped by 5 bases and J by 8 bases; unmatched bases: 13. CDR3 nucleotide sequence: TGTGCCAGCAGCCCCGGAACCGGGACAGGGGCGGGTACGCAGTATTTT. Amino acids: CASSPGTGTGAGTQYF. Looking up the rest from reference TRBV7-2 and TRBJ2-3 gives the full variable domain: GAGVSQSPSNKVTEKGKDVELRCDPISGHTALYWYRQSLGQGLEFLIYFQGNSAPDKSGLPSDRFSAERTGGSVSTLTIQRTQQEDSAVYLCASSPGTGTGAGTQYFGPGTRLTVL.

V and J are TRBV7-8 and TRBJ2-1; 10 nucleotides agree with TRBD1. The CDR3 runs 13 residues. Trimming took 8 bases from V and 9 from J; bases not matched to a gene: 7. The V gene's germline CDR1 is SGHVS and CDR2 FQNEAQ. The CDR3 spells CASRPTGGLEQFF. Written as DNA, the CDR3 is TGTGCCAGCCGCCCGACAGGGGGCCTTGAGCAGTTCTTC.

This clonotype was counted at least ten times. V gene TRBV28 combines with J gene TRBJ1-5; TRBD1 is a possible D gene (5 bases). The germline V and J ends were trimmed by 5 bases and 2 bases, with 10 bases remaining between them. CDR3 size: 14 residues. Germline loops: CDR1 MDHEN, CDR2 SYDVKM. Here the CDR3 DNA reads TGTGCCAGCAGTCCGGGGGGGGGCAATCAGCCCCAGCATTTT. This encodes CASSPGGGNQPQHF.

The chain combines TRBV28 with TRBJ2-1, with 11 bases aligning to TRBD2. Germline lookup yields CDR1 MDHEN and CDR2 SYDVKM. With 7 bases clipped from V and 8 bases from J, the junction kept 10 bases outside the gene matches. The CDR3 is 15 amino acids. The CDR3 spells CASTDSGRARDEQFF. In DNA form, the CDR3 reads TGTGCCAGCACCGATAGCGGGAGGGCCAGGGATGAGCAGTTCTTC. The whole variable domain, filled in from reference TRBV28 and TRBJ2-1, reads DVKVTQSSRYLVKRTGEKVFLECVQDMDHENMFWYRQDPGLGLRLIYFSYDVKMKEKGDIPEGYSVSREKKERFSLILESASTNQTSMYLCASTDSGRARDEQFFGPGTRLTVL.

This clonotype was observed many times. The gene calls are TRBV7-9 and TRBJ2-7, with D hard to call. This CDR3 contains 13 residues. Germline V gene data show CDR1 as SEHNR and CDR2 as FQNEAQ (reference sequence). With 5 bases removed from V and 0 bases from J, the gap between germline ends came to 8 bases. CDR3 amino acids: CASSGASSYEQYF. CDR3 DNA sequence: TGTGCCAGCAGCGGAGCTAGCTCCTACGAGCAGTACTTC.

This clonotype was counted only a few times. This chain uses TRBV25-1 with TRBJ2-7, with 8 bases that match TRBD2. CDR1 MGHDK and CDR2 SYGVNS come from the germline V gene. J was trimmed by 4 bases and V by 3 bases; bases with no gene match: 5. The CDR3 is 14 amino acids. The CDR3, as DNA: TGTGCCAGCAGTGAGGGACTAGACAGGTACGAGCAGTACTTC. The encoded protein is CASSEGLDRYEQYF.

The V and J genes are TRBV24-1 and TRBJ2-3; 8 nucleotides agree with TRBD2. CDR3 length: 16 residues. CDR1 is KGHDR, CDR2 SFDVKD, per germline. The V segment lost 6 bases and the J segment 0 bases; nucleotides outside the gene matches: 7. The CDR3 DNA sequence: TGTGCCACCAGTACCCCCTTAGCGGGAAGCACAGATACGCAGTATTTT. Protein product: CATSTPLAGSTDTQYF.

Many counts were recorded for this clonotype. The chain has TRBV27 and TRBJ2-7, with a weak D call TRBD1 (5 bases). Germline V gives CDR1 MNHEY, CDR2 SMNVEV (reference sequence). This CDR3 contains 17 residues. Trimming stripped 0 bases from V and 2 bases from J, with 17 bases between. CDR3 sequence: CASSLSIQGVSTYEQYF. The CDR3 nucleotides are TGTGCCAGCAGTTTATCGATTCAGGGCGTCTCTACCTACGAGCAGTACTTC.